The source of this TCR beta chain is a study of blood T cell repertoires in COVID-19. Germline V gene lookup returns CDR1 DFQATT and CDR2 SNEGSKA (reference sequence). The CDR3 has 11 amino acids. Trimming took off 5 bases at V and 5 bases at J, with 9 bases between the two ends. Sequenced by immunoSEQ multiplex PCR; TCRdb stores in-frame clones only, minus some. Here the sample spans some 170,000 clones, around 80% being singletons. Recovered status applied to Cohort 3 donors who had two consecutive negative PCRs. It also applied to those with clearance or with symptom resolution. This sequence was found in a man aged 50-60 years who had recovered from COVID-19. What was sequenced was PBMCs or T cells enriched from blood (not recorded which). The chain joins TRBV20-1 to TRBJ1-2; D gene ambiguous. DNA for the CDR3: TGCAGTGCTGGGAGGTCTTATGGCTACACCTTC. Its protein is CSAGRSYGYTF.